These 16 T cell receptor beta chains were all obtained from the same sample, sequenced in a study of blood T cell repertoires in COVID-19. Sequencing was performed with immunoSEQ multiplex PCR; in TCRdb, only in-frame clones are kept and a portion is missing. Here the sample spans 300,000 or so clones, under 90% being singletons. Specimen: PBMCs or T cells enriched from blood (not recorded which). The receptors derive from a woman under 30 who had recovered from COVID-19.

This clone was seen once. CDR3 protein: CASSSTSMVEQFF. The CDR3 region has the DNA TGTGCCAGCAGCTCGACTAGCATGGTTGAGCAGTTCTTC. V gene TRBV5-6 combines with J gene TRBJ2-1; 7 bases line up with TRBD2. The CDR3 runs to 13 residues. Looked up from germline, CDR1 is SGHDT and CDR2 is YYEEEE. V was clipped by 3 bases and J by 9 bases; unmatched bases: 6.

The sample holds one count of this clone. This chain uses TRBV5-1 with TRBJ1-3; TRBD1 is a possible D gene (6 bases). Germline CDR1 is SGHRS and CDR2 is YFSETQ. V dropped 4 bases and J dropped 4 bases, with 15 bases sitting between them. This CDR3 has 15 residues. The CDR3 sequence is CASSLEQGKGNTIYF. CDR3 coding DNA: TGCGCCAGCAGCCTAGAGCAGGGGAAAGGAAACACCATATATTTT.

The chain couples TRBV25-1 to TRBJ1-6; 7 bases match TRBD1. V lost 2 bases and J lost 7; bases outside the gene matches: 5. This CDR3 has 15 amino acids. Per the germline V gene, CDR1 is MGHDK and CDR2 is SYGVNS. The CDR3 reads CASSERQGFNSPLHF. In DNA form, the CDR3 reads TGTGCCAGCAGTGAAAGACAGGGTTTCAATTCACCCCTCCACTTT.

The chain couples TRBV28 to TRBJ1-4, with 8 bases identical to TRBD1. Unmatched junction bases numbered 6, after V lost 7 bases and J lost 5 bases. The germline CDR1 and CDR2 sequences are MDHEN and SYDVKM. This CDR3 contains 14 residues. CDR3 nucleotide sequence: TGTGCCAGCACCCTGGACAGGGTAAATGAAAAACTGTTTTTT. Its translation: CASTLDRVNEKLFF.

The CDR3 DNA follows: TGTGCCAGCAGCACAGATGGGGGGGAAGGAGATACGCAGTATTTT. This encodes CASSTDGGEGDTQYF. This chain uses TRBV9 with TRBJ2-3; 7 bases map to TRBD2. Germline values: CDR1 SGDLS, CDR2 YYNGEE. V dropped 4 bases and J dropped 5; count of bases not matched to a gene: 10. This CDR3 has 15 residues. Looking up the rest from reference TRBV9 and TRBJ2-3 gives the full variable domain: DSGVTQTPKHLITATGQRVTLRCSPRSGDLSVYWYQQSLDQGLQFLIQYYNGEERAKGNILERFSAQQFPDLHSELNLSSLELGDSALYFCASSTDGGEGDTQYFGPGTRLTVL.

This clone came up once. The rearrangement links TRBV13 to TRBJ2-1, with D perhaps matching TRBD1 (5 bases). V lost 0 bases to trimming and J lost 1 base, with 7 bases between them. The CDR3 extends over 15 amino acids. CDR1 is PRHDT and CDR2 is FYEKMQ in the germline V gene (reference sequence). In DNA, the CDR3 is TGTGCCAGCAGCTTAGGCAGGGATTCCTACAATGAGCAGTTCTTC. Its protein product is CASSLGRDSYNEQFF.

The genes are TRBV27 and TRBJ2-2; perhaps TRBD2 as D (6 bases). Germline CDR1 is MNHEY and CDR2 is SMNVEV (reference sequence). Trimming left V 4 bases short and J 2 bases short, with 20 bases between. The CDR3 spans 18 residues. The DNA of the CDR3 is TGTGCCAGCAGTTCCTACTCGGGGGAGGACCGAAACACCGGGGAGCTGTTTTTT. The encoded protein is CASSSYSGEDRNTGELFF.

J is TRBJ2-4 and V is TRBV29-1; D may be TRBD2 (6 bases). Trimming pared 4 bases from V and 9 bases from J, leaving 13 bases between. CDR3 length equals 12 residues. CDR1 SQVTM and CDR2 ANQGSEA come from the germline V gene. In DNA form, the CDR3 reads TGCAGCGTTGGAGGGATGGGAGGCATTCAGTACTTC. Its translation is CSVGGMGGIQYF.

This clone was seen a handful of times. V usage is TRBV7-9 and J usage is TRBJ1-5; the D is unclear. Deletions cut 5 bases from V and 7 bases from J, with 24 bases between. The CDR3 is 17 amino acids. Germline V CDR1 and CDR2: SEHNR, FQNEAQ (reference sequence). This CDR3 reads CASSPPRGQHLRQPQHF. The CDR3 nucleotides are TGTGCCAGCAGCCCCCCACGCGGGCAGCACCTCCGGCAGCCCCAGCATTTT.

Only one count was recorded for this clone. This chain joins TRBV3-1 (or the pseudogene TRBV3-2) and TRBJ1-1; D gene unclear. The CDR3 has 13 residues. V was pared by 1 base and J by 7 bases, with 10 bases between. Germline CDR1 reads LGHDT; CDR2 reads YNNKEL (reference sequence). The CDR3 DNA is TGTGCCAGCAGCCAAGGGGAGCAGTTTGAAGCTTTCTTT. Amino acids: CASSQGEQFEAFF.

This chain joins TRBV5-1 and TRBJ1-6; TRBD1 agrees at 9 bases. CDR3 length: 14 amino acids. CDR1 and CDR2 from the germline V gene are SGHRS and YFSETQ. Trimming at V came to 7 bases and at J to 9 bases, leaving 8 bases not matched to a gene. The DNA for the CDR3 is TGCGCCAGCTCCGGGGGACAGGGAAGTTCACCCCTCCACTTT. Translating gives CASSGGQGSSPLHF.

CDR3 coding DNA: TGTGCCAGCAGCCAACCCCGGGTTGGTAGCGGGGGGCCACAAGAGACCCAGTACTTC. It yields the protein CASSQPRVGSGGPQETQYF. The V gene is TRBV3-1 (or the pseudogene TRBV3-2), the J gene TRBJ2-5; 10 nucleotides agree with TRBD2. Germline V CDR1 and CDR2: LGHDT, YNNKEL (reference sequence). CDR3 length equals 19 residues. The J segment lost 2 bases and the V segment lost 2 bases, leaving 14 bases of the junction unmatched.

J is TRBJ2-7 and V is TRBV5-8; no clear D. V was cut by 4 bases and J by 3 bases, with 17 bases left in between. There are 15 residues in the CDR3. Per the germline V gene, CDR1 is SGHTS and CDR2 is YDEGEE. In DNA form, the CDR3 reads TGTGCCAGCAGCCTTAAAACACAGTGGCGCTACGAGCAGTACTTC. Translated: CASSLKTQWRYEQYF.

The chain couples TRBV7-3 to TRBJ2-1; 8 bases match TRBD2. The CDR3 runs 15 residues. The J segment lost 2 bases and the V segment lost 5 bases, leaving 5 bases of the junction unmatched. Germline V CDR1 and CDR2: SGHTA, FQGTGA. The CDR3 protein is CASSHTSGAYNEQFF. CDR3 in DNA: TGTGCCAGCAGCCACACTAGCGGAGCCTACAATGAGCAGTTCTTC.

The genes are TRBV19 and TRBJ1-2; 8 bases match TRBD1. The CDR3 covers 15 residues. V trimming: 6 bases; J trimming: 4 bases; junction bases outside the gene matches: 10. Germline-derived CDR1 and CDR2 are LNHDA and SQIVND (reference sequence). The CDR3 coding sequence is TGTGCCAGTAGCACGAACAGGGGGTCGTTCTATGGCTACACCTTC. Protein sequence: CASSTNRGSFYGYTF.

The V gene is TRBV2, the J gene TRBJ1-2; D may be TRBD1 (5 bases). V shed 4 bases and J shed 4 bases, with 10 bases lying between them. CDR1 is SNHLY and CDR2 is FYNNEI in the germline V gene. This CDR3 has 13 residues. The CDR3 protein is CASSGAGLYGYTF. DNA for the CDR3: TGTGCCAGCAGTGGGGCAGGGCTCTATGGCTACACCTTC.